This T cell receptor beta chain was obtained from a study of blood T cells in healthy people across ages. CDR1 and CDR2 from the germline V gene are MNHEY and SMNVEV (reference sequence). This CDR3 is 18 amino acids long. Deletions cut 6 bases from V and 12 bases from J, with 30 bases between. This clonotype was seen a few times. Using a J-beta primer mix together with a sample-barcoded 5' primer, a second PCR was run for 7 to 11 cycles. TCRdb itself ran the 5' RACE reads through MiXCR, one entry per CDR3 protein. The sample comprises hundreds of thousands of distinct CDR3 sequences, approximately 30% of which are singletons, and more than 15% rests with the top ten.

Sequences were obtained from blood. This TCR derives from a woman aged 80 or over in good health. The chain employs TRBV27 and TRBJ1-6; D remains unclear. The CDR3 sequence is CASSHRTAAAATWEPLHF. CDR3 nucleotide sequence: TGTGCCAGCAGCCACAGAACGGCGGCGGCAGCGACGTGGGAACCCCTCCACTTT.